Listed below are T cell receptor beta chains from one sample, sequenced in a study of blood T cells in healthy people across ages. TCRdb reanalysed the 5' RACE reads using MiXCR and keeps one entry per CDR3 protein. Of over 950,000 distinct CDR3 sequences listed, roughly half are singletons. The sequenced material came from blood. The source of these receptors is a woman aged 55-70 years in good health. Each CDR3 is given with its conserved first and last residue. The D gene is left open where the match is weak. Rows may omit the clone size; those that give it use once, few, many or a size class.

size,V,J,D,DNA,CDR3
NA,TRBV6-5,TRBJ2-3,NA,TGTGCCAGCAGTTCCATAGTGGGTACGCAGTATTTT,CASSSIVGTQYF
few,TRBV4-3,TRBJ2-3,TRBD2,TGCGCCAGCAGCCAAGTGTCTAGCGGACCCACAGATACGCAGTATTTT,CASSQVSSGPTDTQYF
few,TRBV9,TRBJ2-7,TRBD1,TGTGCCAGCAGCGAAGGGGGCAGTGGCCCCTACGAGCAGTACTTC,CASSEGGSGPYEQYF
NA,TRBV4-2,TRBJ2-7,TRBD1,TGTGCCAGCAGCCAGGGACAGGAAGATGAGCAGTACTTC,CASSQGQEDEQYF
few,TRBV6-1,TRBJ1-1,NA,TGTGCCAGCAGTAGAGAGAACACTGAAGCTTTCTTT,CASSRENTEAFF
NA,TRBV3-1,TRBJ1-2,NA,TGTGCCAGCAGCCAGACCCGGGACACAGCAGTCTACTATGGCTACACCTTC,CASSQTRDTAVYYGYTF
many,TRBV29-1,TRBJ2-3,NA,TGCAGCGTCCGTCGGGATTTTGGTACAGATACGCAGTATTTT,CSVRRDFGTDTQYF
NA,TRBV6-2/TRBV6-3,TRBJ2-1,TRBD2,TGTGCCAGCAGTTACTGGGGACTAGCGGCCTACAATGAGCAGTTCTTC,CASSYWGLAAYNEQFF
NA,TRBV10-1,TRBJ2-5,TRBD2,TGCGCCACAGGGACTAGCGGGAAAGAGACCCAGTACTTC,CATGTSGKETQYF
few,TRBV12-3/TRBV12-4,TRBJ1-5,NA,TGTGCAGGTGAAGGGGGACCGGGCCAGCATTTT,CAGEGGPGQHF
NA,TRBV3-1,TRBJ2-1,TRBD2,TGTGCCAGCAGGTTAAAGGCGGGAGGGTACAATGAGCAGTTCTTC,CASRLKAGGYNEQFF
NA,TRBV6-2/TRBV6-3,TRBJ2-3,NA,TGTGCCAGCAGCCCTCCCAACTATAGCACAGATACGCAGTATTTT,CASSPPNYSTDTQYF
NA,TRBV15,TRBJ2-5,NA,TGTGCCACCAGCAGAGATACCGGGACCCAGTACTTC,CATSRDTGTQYF
NA,TRBV2,TRBJ2-7,TRBD2,TGTGCCAGCAGTGAATATGCGGGAGGAGCCTACGAGCAGTACTTC,CASSEYAGGAYEQYF
NA,TRBV7-2,TRBJ2-1,TRBD2,TGTGCCAGCAGCTTAGTCTGGCGGGAGGCCTCCTACAATGAGCAGTTCTTC,CASSLVWREASYNEQFF
NA,TRBV5-1,TRBJ2-1,TRBD2,TGCGCCAGCAGCTTGGGTAGCGGGTCTAGCTCCTACAATGAGCAGTTCTTC,CASSLGSGSSSYNEQFF
few,TRBV29-1,TRBJ2-7,TRBD1,TGCAGCGTTGCAAGACAGGGAAAGGGCGAGCAGTACTTC,CSVARQGKGEQYF
once,TRBV4-1,TRBJ2-1,TRBD2,TGCGCCAGCCGCCAGAACCCTAGCCCGGGAGGGCCATACAATGAGCAGTTCTTC,CASRQNPSPGGPYNEQFF
once,TRBV5-1,TRBJ1-2,NA,TGCGCCAGCAGCTTGGCCTGGGGTGGCTCGCGAGATGGCTACACCTTC,CASSLAWGGSRDGYTF
NA,TRBV5-4,TRBJ2-5,TRBD2,TGTGCCAGCAGCTCCCAGACTAGCGGGAGGGTTGAGAAGACCCAGTACTTC,CASSSQTSGRVEKTQYF
few,TRBV4-1,TRBJ2-7,NA,TGCGCCAGCAGCCCGGCGATGAACTCCTACGAGCAGTACTTC,CASSPAMNSYEQYF
NA,TRBV3-1,TRBJ2-1,TRBD2,TGTGCCAGCAGCCGTGAATTTGGGACTAGCGGGAGTAATGGCTACAATGAGCAGTTCTTC,CASSREFGTSGSNGYNEQFF
NA,TRBV24-1,TRBJ2-2,TRBD2,TGTGCCACCAGTGACTCAAATTTTCCAGGACTAGCGGGCCGCACCGGGGAGCTGTTTTTT,CATSDSNFPGLAGRTGELFF
NA,TRBV7-6,TRBJ2-3,TRBD2,TGTGCCAGCAGCCCGCAGGTGGCGGGAGGCGGAGATACGCGGTATTTT,CASSPQVAGGGDTRYF
few,TRBV27,TRBJ2-7,TRBD2,TGTGCCAGCATGCGTAGCGGGACTACCTACGAGCAGTACTTC,CASMRSGTTYEQYF
few,TRBV5-1,TRBJ2-5,NA,TGCGCCAGCAGTGATCAGGGAGGAAAGGGAGAGACCCAGTACTTC,CASSDQGGKGETQYF
NA,TRBV7-8,TRBJ2-7,NA,TGTGCCAGCAGCTTAGAGGCTCCGGGACCCTACGAGCAGTACTTC,CASSLEAPGPYEQYF
few,TRBV3-1,TRBJ1-4,TRBD1,TGTGCCAGCAGCCAAGATAGGACAGGGGACGGGGGAAAACTGTTTTTT,CASSQDRTGDGGKLFF
NA,TRBV5-1,TRBJ2-3,NA,TGCGCCAGCAGCTTCCGGGACCAAAAAGATACGCAGTATTTT,CASSFRDQKDTQYF
many,TRBV25-1,TRBJ1-6,TRBD1,TGTGCCAGCAGTGACCCGGGACAGGGGAGTTTTTCACCCCTCCACTTT,CASSDPGQGSFSPLHF
NA,TRBV20-1,TRBJ2-1,TRBD2,TGCAGTGCCACCACCCTAGCGGTTTCGAACAATGAGCAGTTCTTC,CSATTLAVSNNEQFF
few,TRBV5-1,TRBJ2-5,NA,TGCGCCAGCAGCTTGGGGGTCCCCCCGGGGAATGAGCAGTACTTC,CASSLGVPPGNEQYF
NA,TRBV20-1,TRBJ2-4,TRBD1,TGCAGTGCGCGGAACCCGACAGGGGGGCGTTACATTCAGTACTTC,CSARNPTGGRYIQYF
NA,TRBV7-2,TRBJ2-5,TRBD1,TGTGCCAGCAGCTTAGGTGGGACAGGGGGGGAGACCCAGTACTTC,CASSLGGTGGETQYF
NA,TRBV5-1,TRBJ2-7,TRBD2,TGCGCCAGCAGCTACGGACTAGCGGGAGCCTACGAGCAGTACTTC,CASSYGLAGAYEQYF
NA,TRBV10-3,TRBJ1-1,NA,TGTGCCATCAGTGATAGGACAGTGGCGGGGAACACTGAAGCTTTCTTT,CAISDRTVAGNTEAFF
many,TRBV10-3,TRBJ2-7,NA,TGTGCCATCAGTGACAGTGACTACGAGCAGTACTTC,CAISDSDYEQYF
NA,TRBV29-1,TRBJ2-1,TRBD2,TGCAGCGTTGAACCAGCGGGAGGTGTAGATGAGCAGTTCTTC,CSVEPAGGVDEQFF
NA,TRBV6-4,TRBJ1-1,NA,TGTGCCAGCAGTGTTAGTGTGGGGAACACTGAAGCTTTCTTT,CASSVSVGNTEAFF
NA,TRBV12-3/TRBV12-4,TRBJ2-7,TRBD1,TGTGCCAGCAGTCCGACAGGGCAGTACAATGAGCAGTACTTC,CASSPTGQYNEQYF
NA,TRBV4-1,TRBJ2-1,NA,TGCGCCAGCAGCCAAGTCCCTAGACATTTTCAGTTCTTC,CASSQVPRHFQFF
once,TRBV7-3,TRBJ2-5,TRBD1,TGTGCCAGCAGCACCGGGACAGGACATCAAGAGACCCAGTACTTC,CASSTGTGHQETQYF
few,TRBV5-1,TRBJ2-7,TRBD2,TGTGCCAGCAGTTTGAGGGAGGGATCCTACGAGCAGTACTTC,CASSLREGSYEQYF
NA,TRBV27,TRBJ2-3,NA,TGTGCCAGCAGTGTGGCGCAGCTCACAGATACGCAGTATTTT,CASSVAQLTDTQYF
few,TRBV29-1,TRBJ2-7,NA,TGCAGCCTGAAGTTCCGTACCACCAAAAAGTACGAGCAGTACTTC,CSLKFRTTKKYEQYF
many,TRBV29-1,TRBJ2-3,NA,TGCAGCGTTGGCTCCGGACTACCCACAGATACGCAGTATTTT,CSVGSGLPTDTQYF
NA,TRBV6-1,TRBJ2-1,TRBD2,TGTGCCAGCAGAGGGACTAGCGGCGCAAGCTCCTACAATGAGCAGTTCTTC,CASRGTSGASSYNEQFF
NA,TRBV7-9,TRBJ2-3,NA,TGTGCCAGCAGGGCCCAGGGAAGCACAGATACGCAGTATTTT,CASRAQGSTDTQYF
NA,TRBV7-9,TRBJ2-1,TRBD2,TGTGCCAGCAGCTCCCCTTTTGGGCTAGCGGGGCTGTACAATGAGCAGTTCTTC,CASSSPFGLAGLYNEQFF